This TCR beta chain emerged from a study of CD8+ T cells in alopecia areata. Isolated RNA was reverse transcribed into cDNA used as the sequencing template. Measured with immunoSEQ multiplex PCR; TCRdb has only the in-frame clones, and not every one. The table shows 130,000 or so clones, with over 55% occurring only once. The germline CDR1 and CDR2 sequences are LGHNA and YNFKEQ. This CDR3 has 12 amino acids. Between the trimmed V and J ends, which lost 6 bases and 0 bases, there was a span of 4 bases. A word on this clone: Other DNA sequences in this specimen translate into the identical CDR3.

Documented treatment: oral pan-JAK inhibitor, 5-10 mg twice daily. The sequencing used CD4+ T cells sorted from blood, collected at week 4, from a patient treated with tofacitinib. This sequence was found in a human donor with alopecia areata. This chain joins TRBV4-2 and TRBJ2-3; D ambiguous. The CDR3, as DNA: TGTGCCAGCAGTCAGAGCACAGATACGCAGTATTTT. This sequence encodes CASSQSTDTQYF.